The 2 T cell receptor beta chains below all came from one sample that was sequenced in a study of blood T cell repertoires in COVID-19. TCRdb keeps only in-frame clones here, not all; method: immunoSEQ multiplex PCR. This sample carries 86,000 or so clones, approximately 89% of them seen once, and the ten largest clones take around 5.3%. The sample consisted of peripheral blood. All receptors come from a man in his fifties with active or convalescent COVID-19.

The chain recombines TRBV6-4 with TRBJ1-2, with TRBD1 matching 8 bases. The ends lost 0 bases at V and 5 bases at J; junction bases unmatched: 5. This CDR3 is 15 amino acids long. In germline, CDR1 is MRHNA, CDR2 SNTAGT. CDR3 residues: CASSDSRTGSYGYTF. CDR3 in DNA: TGTGCCAGCAGTGACTCCCGGACAGGGAGTTATGGCTACACCTTC.

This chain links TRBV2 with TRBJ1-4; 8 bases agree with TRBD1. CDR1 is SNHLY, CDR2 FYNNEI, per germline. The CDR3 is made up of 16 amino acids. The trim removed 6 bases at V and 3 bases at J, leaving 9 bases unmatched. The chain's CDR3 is CASRSLQGASNEKLFF. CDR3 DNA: TGTGCCAGCAGGAGCCTCCAGGGGGCTTCTAATGAAAAACTGTTTTTT.